Listed here are 13 T cell receptor beta chains from one sample, sequenced in a study of cytomegalovirus exposure and HLA in healthy donors. PCR used 60 Vbeta primers and 13 Jbeta primers. Produced via immunoSEQ multiplex PCR; TCRdb's table is partial and in-frame only. The sample holds 60,000 to 70,000 clones, 60% to 80% seen once. The sequenced material came from PBMCs. The receptors come from a woman in her forties in good health and CMV-seropositive.

V gene TRBV4-2 combines with J gene TRBJ1-2; D not certain. V lost 0 bases and J 8 bases, leaving 19 bases between the germline ends. CDR3 length equals 16 residues. Germline assignment: CDR1 LGHNA and CDR2 YNFKEQ. This CDR3 reads CASSQDKRAESSGYTF. As DNA, the CDR3 is TGTGCCAGCAGCCAAGATAAGAGGGCGGAATCCTCGGGCTACACCTTC.

This clone was picked up a small number of times. CDR3 sequence reads: CAIRPGLAADTQYF. The CDR3 coding sequence is TGTGCCATCAGACCGGGACTAGCGGCAGATACGCAGTATTTT. The chain is built from TRBV10-3 and TRBJ2-3; the match to TRBD2 covers 11 bases. The J segment lost 4 bases and the V segment lost 6 bases, leaving 3 bases of the junction unmatched. This CDR3 has 14 amino acids. Germline-derived CDR1 and CDR2 are ENHRY and SYGVKD.

This clone showed up just once. V gene TRBV7-6 combines with J gene TRBJ2-3, with 7 bases identical to TRBD2. V shed 5 bases and J 0 bases; nucleotides not matched to a gene: 5. Germline V lookup: CDR1 SGHVS, CDR2 FNYEAQ. The CDR3 is 15 residues long. The CDR3 reads CASSPVGGSTDTQYF. CDR3 nucleotide sequence: TGTGCCAGCAGCCCAGTGGGGGGGAGCACAGATACGCAGTATTTT.

This chain links TRBV5-5 with TRBJ2-3, with D possibly matching TRBD2 (7 bases). The CDR3 has 15 residues. Trimming cost V 4 bases and J 4 bases, with 16 bases left between them. Germline V CDR1 and CDR2: SGHKS, YYEKEE (reference sequence). The CDR3 nucleotides are TGTGCCAGCAGCCGGACCGGGGGGCGGGCAGATACGCAGTATTTT. Amino acids: CASSRTGGRADTQYF.

V usage is TRBV5-1 and J usage is TRBJ1-1, with D perhaps matching TRBD1 (5 bases). The V gene lost 0 bases and the J gene lost 0 bases, with 6 bases spanning the gap. The CDR3 covers 14 residues. Germline V gene sequence: CDR1 SGHRS, CDR2 YFSETQ. CDR3 region: CASSLEQVNTEAFF. CDR3 nucleotide sequence: TGCGCCAGCAGCTTGGAACAGGTGAACACTGAAGCTTTCTTT.

The chain uses TRBV5-4 and TRBJ2-4; the D gene is possibly TRBD1 (6 bases). This CDR3 has 13 amino acids. Germline CDR1 and CDR2: SGHNT and YYREEE (reference sequence). Trimming cost V 2 bases and J 6 bases, with 9 bases left between them. The CDR3 sequence: CASSFTGRNIQYF. CDR3 coding DNA: TGTGCCAGCAGCTTCACAGGGAGAAACATTCAGTACTTC.

V usage is TRBV19 and J usage is TRBJ1-1; possible D gene TRBD1, 6 bases. Germline V gene sequence: CDR1 LNHDA, CDR2 SQIVND (reference sequence). The ends were cut back, 5 bases at V and 3 bases at J, with 13 bases in the middle. The CDR3 runs 14 residues. In nucleotides, the CDR3 is TGTGCCAGTAGTCCGGGAGGGGGGGACACTGAAGCTTTCTTT. Amino acids: CASSPGGGDTEAFF.

J is TRBJ2-2 and V is TRBV9; 10 bases match TRBD2. CDR3 length: 15 amino acids. Germline V gene data show CDR1 as SGDLS and CDR2 as YYNGEE. V shed 3 bases and J 7 bases; nucleotides not matched to a gene: 6. DNA of the CDR3: TGTGCCAGCAGCGGAACTAGCGGGGTGGGCGGGGAGCTGTTTTTT. It translates to CASSGTSGVGGELFF.

V and J are TRBV9 and TRBJ2-2, with 7 nucleotides matching TRBD2. With V trimmed by 6 bases and J by 0 bases, 11 bases remained unmatched. Looked up from germline, CDR1 is SGDLS and CDR2 is YYNGEE. The CDR3 loop spans 17 amino acids. The DNA for the CDR3 is TGTGCCAGCACCACAACTCCGGGACTATCGAACACCGGGGAGCTGTTTTTT. It translates to CASTTTPGLSNTGELFF.

In its sample, this clone was seen a few times. This chain links TRBV5-1 with TRBJ2-7, with D uncertain. This CDR3 has 13 residues. Germline V gives CDR1 SGHRS, CDR2 YFSETQ. V was trimmed by 4 bases and J by 1 base, leaving 9 bases between them. CDR3 DNA: TGCGCCAGCAGCCTCCCTGAGTCCTACGAGCAGTACTTC. Residues: CASSLPESYEQYF. Complete variable domain (other parts from reference TRBV5-1 and TRBJ2-7): KAGVTQTPRYLIKTRGQQVTLSCSPISGHRSVSWYQQTPGQGLQFLFEYFSETQRNKGNFPGRFSGRQFSNSRSEMNVSTLELGDSALYLCASSLPESYEQYFGPGTRLTVT.

V gene TRBV9 combines with J gene TRBJ2-7; D possibly corresponds to TRBD1 (5 bases). Trimming took 3 bases from V and 6 from J, leaving 13 bases between them. CDR1 is SGDLS, CDR2 YYNGEE, per germline. There are 13 residues in the CDR3. CDR3 in DNA: TGTGCCAGCAGCGCGACAGATTCGGTCGAGCAGTACTTC. Translating it yields CASSATDSVEQYF.

This chain joins TRBV5-6 and TRBJ1-2; D gene ambiguous. The CDR3 has 13 residues. CDR1 and CDR2 from the germline V gene are SGHDT and YYEEEE. V was shortened by 3 bases and J by 8 bases, with 14 bases between the two germline ends. In nucleotides, the CDR3 is TGTGCCAGCAGCTCCGGGGTGTCTGCGGGCTACACCTTC. Translated: CASSSGVSAGYTF.

The chain carries TRBV18 and TRBJ2-7; 7 bases fit TRBD1. With 5 bases clipped from V and 5 bases from J, the junction kept 12 bases outside the gene matches. In germline, CDR1 is KGHSH, CDR2 LQKENI. This CDR3 spans 15 amino acids. CDR3 sequence: CASSDNRGPGNEQYF. In DNA form, the CDR3 reads TGTGCCAGCTCAGATAACAGGGGCCCCGGGAACGAGCAGTACTTC.